This T cell receptor (beta chain) was observed in a study of breast tumors, draining lymph nodes, adjacent tissues. Samples came from axillary lymph nodes draining the breast cancer. Each CDR3 protein gets one entry after TCRdb re-called the multiplex PCR reads with MiXCR. The table includes approximately 300,000 distinct CDR3 sequences, about 30% detected once. In its sample, this clonotype was seen many times. Its antigen is as yet unknown. Study results and caveats: Tumor repertoires ranked between lymph nodes and nontumor tissue in diversity, with V and J gene preferences. Tumor T cell lymph node origin was a supported hypothesis, not proven. Luminal-like breast cancer showed significantly higher tumor–nontumor repertoire similarity than basal-like. Findings are consistent with lymph node origin and intratumoral expansion of most tumor T cells.

Trimming took 2 bases from V and 5 from J, leaving 9 bases between them. Looked up from germline, CDR1 is SQVTM and CDR2 is ANQGSEA. CDR3 length: 12 residues. The receptor comes from a female donor with breast cancer. Some clones in this sample may be carry-over from other donors' samples. Specimen: axillary lymph node tissue. This chain uses TRBV29-1 with TRBJ2-5, with D perhaps matching TRBD2 (6 bases). In DNA form, the CDR3 reads TGCAGCGTTGAACAGGGAGGTGAGACCCAGTACTTC. Amino acids: CSVEQGGETQYF.